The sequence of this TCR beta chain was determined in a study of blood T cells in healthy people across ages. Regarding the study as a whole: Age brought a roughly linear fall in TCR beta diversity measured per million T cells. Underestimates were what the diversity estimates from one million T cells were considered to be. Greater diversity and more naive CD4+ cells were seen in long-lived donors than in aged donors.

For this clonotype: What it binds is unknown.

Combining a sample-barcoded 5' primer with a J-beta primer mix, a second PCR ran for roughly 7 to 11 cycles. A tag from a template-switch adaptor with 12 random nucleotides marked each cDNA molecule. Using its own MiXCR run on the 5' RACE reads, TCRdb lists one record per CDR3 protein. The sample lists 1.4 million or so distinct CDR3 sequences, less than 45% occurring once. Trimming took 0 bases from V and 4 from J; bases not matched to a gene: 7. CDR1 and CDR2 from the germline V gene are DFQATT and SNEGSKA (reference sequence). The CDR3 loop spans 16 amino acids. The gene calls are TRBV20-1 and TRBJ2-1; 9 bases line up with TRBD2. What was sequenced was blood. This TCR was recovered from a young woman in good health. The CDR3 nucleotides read TGCAGTGCTAGAGATCAGGGAGCGGGGGGTTACAATGAGCAGTTCTTC. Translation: CSARDQGAGGYNEQFF.